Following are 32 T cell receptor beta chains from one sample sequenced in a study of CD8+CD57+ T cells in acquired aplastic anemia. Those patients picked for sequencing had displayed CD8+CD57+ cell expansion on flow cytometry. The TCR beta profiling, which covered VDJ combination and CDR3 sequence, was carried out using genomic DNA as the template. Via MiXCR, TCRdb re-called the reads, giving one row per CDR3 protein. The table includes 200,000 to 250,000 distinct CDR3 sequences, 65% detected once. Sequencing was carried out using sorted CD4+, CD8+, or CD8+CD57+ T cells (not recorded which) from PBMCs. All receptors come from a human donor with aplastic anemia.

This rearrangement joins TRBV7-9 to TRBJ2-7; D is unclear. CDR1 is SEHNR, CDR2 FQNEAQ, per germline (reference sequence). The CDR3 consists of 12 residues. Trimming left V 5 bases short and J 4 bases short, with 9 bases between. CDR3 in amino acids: CASSPREYEQYF. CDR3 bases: TGTGCCAGCAGCCCGCGCGAGTACGAGCAGTACTTC.

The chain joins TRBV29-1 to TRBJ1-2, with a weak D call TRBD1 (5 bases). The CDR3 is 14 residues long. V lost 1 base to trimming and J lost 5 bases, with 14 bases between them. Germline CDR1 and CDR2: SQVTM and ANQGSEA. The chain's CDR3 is CSVEVPGATYGYTF. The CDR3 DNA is TGCAGCGTTGAAGTTCCCGGGGCTACGTATGGCTACACCTTC.

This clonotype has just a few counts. The CDR3 here is CATSRPFPGQGAANTEAFF. Written as DNA, the CDR3 is TGTGCCACCAGCAGACCATTTCCGGGACAGGGGGCGGCTAACACTGAAGCTTTCTTT. The chain carries TRBV15 and TRBJ1-1; 12 bases line up with TRBD1. Germline V gene lookup returns CDR1 LNHNV and CDR2 YYDKDF (reference sequence). V lost 2 bases, J lost 2 bases, and 12 bases stayed unmatched. The CDR3 runs to 19 residues.

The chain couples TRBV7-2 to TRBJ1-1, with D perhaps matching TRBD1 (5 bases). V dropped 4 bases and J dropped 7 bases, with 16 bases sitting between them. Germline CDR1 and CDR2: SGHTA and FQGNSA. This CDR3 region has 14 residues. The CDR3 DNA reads TGTGCCAGCAGCTCCTGGCAGGGTAGCCTTGAAGCTTTCTTT. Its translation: CASSSWQGSLEAFF.

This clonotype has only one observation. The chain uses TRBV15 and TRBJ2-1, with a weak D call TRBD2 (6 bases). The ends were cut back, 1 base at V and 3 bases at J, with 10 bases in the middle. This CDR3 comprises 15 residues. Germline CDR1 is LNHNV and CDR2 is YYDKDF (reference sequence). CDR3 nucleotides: TGTGCCACCAGCAGAGGCGGGACCAACTACAATGAGCAGTTCTTC. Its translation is CATSRGGTNYNEQFF. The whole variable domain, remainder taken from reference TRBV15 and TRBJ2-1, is DAMVIQNPRYQVTQFGKPVTLSCSQTLNHNVMYWYQQKSSQAPKLLFHYYDKDFNNEADTPDNFQSRRPNTSFCFLDIRSPGLGDTAMYLCATSRGGTNYNEQFFGPGTRLTVL.

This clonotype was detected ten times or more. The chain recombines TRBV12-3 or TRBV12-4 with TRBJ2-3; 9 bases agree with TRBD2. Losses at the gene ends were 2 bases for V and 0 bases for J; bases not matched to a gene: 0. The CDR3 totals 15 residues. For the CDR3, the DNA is TGTGCCAGCAGTTTACTAGCGGGGAGCACAGATACGCAGTATTTT. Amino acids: CASSLLAGSTDTQYF.

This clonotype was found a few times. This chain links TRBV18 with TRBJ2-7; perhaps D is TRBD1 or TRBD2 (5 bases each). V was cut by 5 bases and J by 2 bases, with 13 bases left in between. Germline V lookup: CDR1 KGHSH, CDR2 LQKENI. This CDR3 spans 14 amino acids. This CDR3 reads CASSSGTPTYEQYF. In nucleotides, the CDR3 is TGTGCCAGCTCATCCGGGACCCCAACCTACGAGCAGTACTTC.

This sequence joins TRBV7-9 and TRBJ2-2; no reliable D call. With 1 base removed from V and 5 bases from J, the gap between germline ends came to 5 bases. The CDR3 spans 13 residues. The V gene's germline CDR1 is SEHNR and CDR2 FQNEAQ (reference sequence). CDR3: CASSLEITGELFF. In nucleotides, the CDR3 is TGTGCCAGCAGCTTAGAAATTACCGGGGAGCTGTTTTTT.

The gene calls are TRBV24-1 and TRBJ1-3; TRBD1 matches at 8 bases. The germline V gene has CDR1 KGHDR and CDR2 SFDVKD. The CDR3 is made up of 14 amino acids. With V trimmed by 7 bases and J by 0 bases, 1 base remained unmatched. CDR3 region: CATSTGGSGNTIYF. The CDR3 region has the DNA TGTGCCACCAGCACAGGGGGCTCTGGAAACACCATATATTTT.

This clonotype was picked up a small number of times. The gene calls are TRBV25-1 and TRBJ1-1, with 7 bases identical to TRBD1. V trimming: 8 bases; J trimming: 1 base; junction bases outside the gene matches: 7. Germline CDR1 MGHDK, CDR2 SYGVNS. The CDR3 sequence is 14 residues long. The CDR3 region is CASLPWDRNTEAFF. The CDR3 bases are TGTGCCAGCCTTCCGTGGGACAGGAACACTGAAGCTTTCTTT.

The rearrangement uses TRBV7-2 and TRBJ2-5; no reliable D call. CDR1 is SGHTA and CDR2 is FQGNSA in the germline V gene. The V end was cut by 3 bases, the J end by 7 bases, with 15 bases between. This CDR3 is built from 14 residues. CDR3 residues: CASSFAQDAWTQYF. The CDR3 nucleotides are TGTGCCAGCAGCTTTGCCCAGGACGCATGGACCCAGTACTTC. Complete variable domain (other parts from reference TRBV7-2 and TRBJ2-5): GAGVSQSPSNKVTEKGKDVELRCDPISGHTALYWYRQSLGQGLEFLIYFQGNSAPDKSGLPSDRFSAERTGGSVSTLTIQRTQQEDSAVYLCASSFAQDAWTQYFGPGTRLLVL.

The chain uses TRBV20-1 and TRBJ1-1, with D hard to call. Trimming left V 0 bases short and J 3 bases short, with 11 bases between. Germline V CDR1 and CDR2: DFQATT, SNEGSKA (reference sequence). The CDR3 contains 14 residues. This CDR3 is CSARDGTTHTEAFF. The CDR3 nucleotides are TGCAGTGCTAGAGACGGAACTACCCACACTGAAGCTTTCTTT.

The CDR3 region is CASKRFTGDYYEQYF. The CDR3 nucleotides are TGCGCCAGCAAACGGTTTACAGGGGATTACTACGAGCAGTACTTC. The chain joins TRBV5-1 to TRBJ2-7; 7 bases align to TRBD1. V dropped 6 bases and J dropped 3; count of bases not matched to a gene: 12. Per germline, CDR1 SGHRS and CDR2 YFSETQ. The CDR3 extends over 15 amino acids.

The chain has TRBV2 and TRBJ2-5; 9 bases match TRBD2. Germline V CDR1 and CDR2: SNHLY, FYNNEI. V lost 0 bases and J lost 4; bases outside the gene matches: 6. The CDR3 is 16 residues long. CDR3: CASSEAISGSLETQYF. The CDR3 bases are TGTGCCAGCAGTGAAGCGATTAGCGGGAGTTTAGAGACCCAGTACTTC.

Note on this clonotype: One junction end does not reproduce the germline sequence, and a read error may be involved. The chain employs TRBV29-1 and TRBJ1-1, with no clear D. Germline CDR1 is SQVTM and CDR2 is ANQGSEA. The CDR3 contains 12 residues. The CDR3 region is CSVGYVNSEAFF. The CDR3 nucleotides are TGCAGCGTGGGGTACGTGAACTCTGAAGCTTTCTTT.

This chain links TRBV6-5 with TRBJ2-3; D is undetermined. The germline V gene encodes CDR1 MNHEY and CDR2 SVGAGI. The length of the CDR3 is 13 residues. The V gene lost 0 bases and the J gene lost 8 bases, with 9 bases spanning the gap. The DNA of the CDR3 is TGTGCCAGCAGTTACTCGAGACAAACTACGCAGTATTTT. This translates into CASSYSRQTTQYF.

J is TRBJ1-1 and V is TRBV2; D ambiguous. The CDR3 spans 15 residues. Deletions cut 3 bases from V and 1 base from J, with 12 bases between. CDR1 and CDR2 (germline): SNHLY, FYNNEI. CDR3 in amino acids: CASSDLLRSNTEAFF. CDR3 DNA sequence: TGTGCCAGCAGTGACCTCCTTCGGTCGAACACTGAAGCTTTCTTT.

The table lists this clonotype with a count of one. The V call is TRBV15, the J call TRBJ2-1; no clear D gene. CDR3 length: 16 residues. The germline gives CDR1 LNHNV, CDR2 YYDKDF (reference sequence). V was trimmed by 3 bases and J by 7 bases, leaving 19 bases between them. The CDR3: CATSSVDGGPGNEQFF. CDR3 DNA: TGTGCCACCAGCAGCGTAGATGGCGGTCCCGGGAATGAGCAGTTCTTC.

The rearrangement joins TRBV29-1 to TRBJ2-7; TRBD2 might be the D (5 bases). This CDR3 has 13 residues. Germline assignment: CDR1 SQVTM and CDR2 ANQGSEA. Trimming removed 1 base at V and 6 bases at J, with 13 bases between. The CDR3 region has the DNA TGCAGCGTTGAAGGGATGTCGGGGTTCGAGCAGTACTTC. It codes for CSVEGMSGFEQYF.

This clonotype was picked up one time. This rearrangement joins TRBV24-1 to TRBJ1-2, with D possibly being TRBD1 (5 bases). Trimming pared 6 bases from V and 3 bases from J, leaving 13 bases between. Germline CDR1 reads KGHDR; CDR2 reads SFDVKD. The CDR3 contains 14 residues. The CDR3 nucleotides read TGTGCCACCAGTAACCCAGGGAGCGACTATGGCTACACCTTC. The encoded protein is CATSNPGSDYGYTF.

The CDR3 loop reads CASSPIDEQYF. CDR3 coding DNA: TGTGCCAGCAGCCCCATTGACGAGCAGTACTTC. J is TRBJ2-7 and V is TRBV7-9; D unresolved. This CDR3 contains 11 residues. Germline V gene lookup returns CDR1 SEHNR and CDR2 FQNEAQ (reference sequence). Trimming pared 5 bases from V and 5 bases from J, leaving 7 bases between. Together with reference TRBV7-9 and TRBJ2-7, the CDR3 gives the full variable domain: DTGVSQNPRHKITKRGQNVTFRCDPISEHNRLYWYRQTLGQGPEFLTYFQNEAQLEKSRLLSDRFSAERPKGSFSTLEIQRTEQGDSAMYLCASSPIDEQYFGPGTRLTVT.

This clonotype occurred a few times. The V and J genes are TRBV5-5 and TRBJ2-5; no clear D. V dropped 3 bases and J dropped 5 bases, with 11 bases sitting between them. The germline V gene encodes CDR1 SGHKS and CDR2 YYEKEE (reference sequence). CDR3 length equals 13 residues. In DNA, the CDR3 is TGTGCCAGCAGCTCCCACGGTTGGGAGACCCAGTACTTC. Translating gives CASSSHGWETQYF. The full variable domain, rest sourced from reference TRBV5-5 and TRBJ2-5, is DAGVTQSPTHLIKTRGQQVTLRCSPISGHKSVSWYQQVLGQGPQFIFQYYEKEERGRGNFPDRFSARQFPNYSSELNVNALLLGDSALYLCASSSHGWETQYFGPGTRLLVL.

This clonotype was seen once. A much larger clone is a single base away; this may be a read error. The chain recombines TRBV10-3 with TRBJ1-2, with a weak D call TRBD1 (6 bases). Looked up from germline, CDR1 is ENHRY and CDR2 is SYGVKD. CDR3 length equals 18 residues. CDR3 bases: TGTGCCATCAGTGCGATACAGAGGACAGAGCAAAGTAACTATGGCTACGCCTTC. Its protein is CAISAIQRTEQSNYGYAF.

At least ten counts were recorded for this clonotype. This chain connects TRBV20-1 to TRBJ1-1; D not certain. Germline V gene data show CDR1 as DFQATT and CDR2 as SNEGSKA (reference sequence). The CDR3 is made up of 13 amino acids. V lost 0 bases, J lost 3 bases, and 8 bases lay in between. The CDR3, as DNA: TGCAGTGCTAGAGATAGCAGTGACACTGAAGCTTTCTTT. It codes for CSARDSSDTEAFF.

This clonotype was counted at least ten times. As DNA, the CDR3 is TGTGCCAGCGGGACTAGCGTCCACAATGAGCAGTTCTTC. Translating gives CASGTSVHNEQFF. The rearrangement joins TRBV2 to TRBJ2-1; 10 bases line up with TRBD2. J gave up 5 bases and V 8 bases, and 3 bases lay outside the gene matches. The germline V gene has CDR1 SNHLY and CDR2 FYNNEI. This CDR3 comprises 13 residues.

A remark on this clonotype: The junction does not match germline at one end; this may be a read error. CDR3 sequence reads: CASSFAFYEQYF. CDR3 DNA sequence: TGTGCGAGCAGTTTCGCGTTCTACGAGCAGTACTTC. The V gene is TRBV27, the J gene TRBJ2-7, with D unresolved. Per germline, CDR1 MNHEY and CDR2 SMNVEV (reference sequence). The CDR3 is 12 amino acids.

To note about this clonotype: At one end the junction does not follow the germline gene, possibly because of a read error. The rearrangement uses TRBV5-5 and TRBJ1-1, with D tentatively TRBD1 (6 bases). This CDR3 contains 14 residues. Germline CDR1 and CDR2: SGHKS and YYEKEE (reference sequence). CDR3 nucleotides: TGCGCCAGCAGCCCACTACAGGGATACACTGAAGCTTTCTTT. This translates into CASSPLQGYTEAFF. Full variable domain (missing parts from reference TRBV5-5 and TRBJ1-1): DAGVTQSPTHLIKTRGQQVTLRCSPISGHKSVSWYQQVLGQGPQFIFQYYEKEERGRGNFPDRFSARQFPNYSSELNVNALLLGDSALYLCASSPLQGYTEAFFGQGTRLTVV.

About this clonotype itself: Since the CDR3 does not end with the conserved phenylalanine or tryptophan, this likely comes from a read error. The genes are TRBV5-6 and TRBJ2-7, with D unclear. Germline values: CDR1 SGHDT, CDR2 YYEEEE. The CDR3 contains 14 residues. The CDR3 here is CASSDDRSSFEQYI. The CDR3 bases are TGTGCCAGCAGCGACGACCGGAGCTCCTTCGAGCAGTACATC.

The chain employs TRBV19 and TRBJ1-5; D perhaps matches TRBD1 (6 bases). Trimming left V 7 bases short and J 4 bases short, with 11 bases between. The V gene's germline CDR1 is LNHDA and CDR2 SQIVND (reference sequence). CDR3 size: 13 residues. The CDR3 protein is CASKRGRNQPQHF. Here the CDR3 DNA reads TGTGCCAGTAAGAGGGGGAGAAATCAGCCCCAGCATTTT.

The CDR3 protein is CATASGTETGELFF. In DNA form, the CDR3 reads TGTGCCACGGCCTCGGGGACCGAGACCGGGGAGCTGTTTTTT. The V call is TRBV24-1, the J call TRBJ2-2, with D perhaps matching TRBD1 or TRBD2 (5 bases each). The CDR3 consists of 14 residues. Trimming cost V 10 bases and J 5 bases, with 16 bases left between them. Germline V lookup: CDR1 KGHDR, CDR2 SFDVKD.

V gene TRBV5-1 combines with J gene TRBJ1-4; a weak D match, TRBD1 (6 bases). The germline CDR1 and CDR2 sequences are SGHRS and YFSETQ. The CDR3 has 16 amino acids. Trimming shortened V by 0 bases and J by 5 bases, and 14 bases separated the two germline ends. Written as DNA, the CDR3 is TGCGCCAGCAGCTTGGAGACTAGCGGGGGCAATGAAAAACTGTTTTTT. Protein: CASSLETSGGNEKLFF.

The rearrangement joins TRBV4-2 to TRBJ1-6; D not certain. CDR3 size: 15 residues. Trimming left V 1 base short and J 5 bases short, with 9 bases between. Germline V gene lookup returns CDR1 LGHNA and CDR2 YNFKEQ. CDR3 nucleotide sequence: TGTGCCAGCAGCCAAGGAGGCCGCGATAATTCACCCCTCCACTTT. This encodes CASSQGGRDNSPLHF.